One and the same sample provided the 32 T cell receptor beta chains below, sequenced in a study of cytomegalovirus exposure and HLA in healthy donors. PCR used 60 Vbeta primers and 13 Jbeta primers. Assay: immunoSEQ multiplex PCR; the TCRdb copy retains only in-frame clones and omits some. The sample gives around 92,000 clones, over 80% of which show up once; under 4.5% is in the top ten. The sample consisted of PBMCs. The receptors stem from a female donor in good health and CMV-seropositive.

The gene calls are TRBV5-1 and TRBJ2-1, with D maybe TRBD1 (5 bases). CDR3 size: 16 residues. Germline V gene lookup returns CDR1 SGHRS and CDR2 YFSETQ. V was clipped by 0 bases and J by 0 bases, with 10 bases between them. The CDR3 loop is CASSLAPRVSYNEQFF. In DNA, the CDR3 is TGCGCCAGCAGCTTGGCCCCCAGGGTCTCCTACAATGAGCAGTTCTTC.

This clone was observed once. No conserved phenylalanine or tryptophan is present at the end of the CDR3, so a read error is the likely explanation. The chain recombines TRBV5-6 with TRBJ1-4; 10 bases fit TRBD1. The CDR3 consists of 14 residues. J was trimmed by 8 bases and V by 2 bases; bases with no gene match: 3. Germline V CDR1 and CDR2: SGHDT, YYEEEE. The CDR3 nucleotides are TGTGCCAGCAGCTTCGGGACAGGGGTCGAAAAACTGTTTTTG. As protein: CASSFGTGVEKLFL.

Points on this clone: Sequence at one end of the junction differs from germline and may be a read error. V usage is TRBV11-3 and J usage is TRBJ1-2; maybe TRBD1 (5 bases). CDR1 SGHNT and CDR2 YENEEA come from the germline V gene. The CDR3 consists of 9 residues. CDR3 in amino acids: CASSSWTSF. The CDR3 nucleotides read TGTGCCAGCAGCTCATGGACATCCTTC.

The CDR3 DNA reads TGTGCCAGCAGTAGAGAAATACCGGGACTAGCGGCTAATGAGCAGTTCTTC. Its translation: CASSREIPGLAANEQFF. This chain connects TRBV27 to TRBJ2-1, with TRBD2 matching over 11 bases. In germline, CDR1 is MNHEY, CDR2 SMNVEV (reference sequence). The CDR3 spans 17 residues. The junction had 13 bases not matched to a gene; V was cut back by 5 bases and J by 7 bases.

The rearrangement uses TRBV30 and TRBJ1-6, with D perhaps TRBD1 (6 bases). Deletions cut 4 bases from V and 7 bases from J, with 17 bases between. The germline gives CDR1 GTSNPN, CDR2 SVGIG (reference sequence). CDR3 size: 15 residues. The CDR3 nucleotides are TGTGCCTGGAAACCCGCCGACAGGTTAAATTCACCCCTCCACTTT. Translation gives CAWKPADRLNSPLHF.

V gene TRBV5-1 combines with J gene TRBJ1-2, with a tentative D call TRBD1 (6 bases). Trimming shortened V by 0 bases and J by 3 bases, and 21 bases separated the two germline ends. Germline-derived CDR1 and CDR2 are SGHRS and YFSETQ. CDR3 length: 18 amino acids. The CDR3 nucleotides are TGCGCCAGCAGCTTGGTCGGGGGGCGCATTGTGGTGGACTATGGCTACACCTTC. This encodes CASSLVGGRIVVDYGYTF. Variable domain in full (rest from reference TRBV5-1 and TRBJ1-2): KAGVTQTPRYLIKTRGQQVTLSCSPISGHRSVSWYQQTPGQGLQFLFEYFSETQRNKGNFPGRFSGRQFSNSRSEMNVSTLELGDSALYLCASSLVGGRIVVDYGYTFGSGTRLTVV.

As to this clone: A junction boundary mismatches the germline segment, possibly from a read error. This chain joins TRBV7-9 and TRBJ1-2; D call uncertain. Germline V gene sequence: CDR1 SEHNR, CDR2 FQNEAQ (reference sequence). The CDR3 extends over 12 amino acids. This CDR3 is CSSSLEGVGYTF. As DNA, the CDR3 is TGTTCCAGCAGCTTGGAGGGCGTGGGCTACACCTTC.

This chain joins TRBV30 and TRBJ2-7; maybe TRBD1 (6 bases). V dropped 4 bases and J dropped 5 bases, with 24 bases sitting between them. CDR3 length: 16 amino acids. Germline loops: CDR1 GTSNPN, CDR2 SVGIG (reference sequence). CDR3 loop: CAWNPKTGPNTNEQYF. Written as DNA, the CDR3 is TGTGCCTGGAATCCGAAGACAGGACCTAACACGAACGAGCAGTACTTC.

V usage is TRBV6-1 and J usage is TRBJ1-2; no clear D gene. This CDR3 has 13 amino acids. V gave up 0 bases and J gave up 7 bases, with 9 bases separating them. Germline V gene lookup returns CDR1 MNHNS and CDR2 SASEGT. CDR3 sequence reads: CASSEALPGGYTF. The DNA of the CDR3 is TGTGCCAGCAGTGAAGCGCTGCCAGGTGGCTACACCTTC.

The chain employs TRBV2 and TRBJ2-7; D might be TRBD2 (6 bases). This CDR3 contains 15 residues. V lost 8 bases and J lost 2, with 19 bases in between. Germline CDR1 SNHLY, CDR2 FYNNEI. The CDR3 DNA reads TGTGCCAGCTTGCGCGTGGGTGGAGGGACCTACGAGCAGTACTTC. Translating gives CASLRVGGGTYEQYF. The full variable domain, completed using reference TRBV2 and TRBJ2-7, is EPEVTQTPSHQVTQMGQEVILRCVPISNHLYFYWYRQILGQKVEFLVSFYNNEISEKSEIFDDQFSVERPDGSNFTLKIRSTKLEDSAMYFCASLRVGGGTYEQYFGPGTRLTVT.

In its sample, this clone was seen a few times. This chain connects TRBV7-8 to TRBJ1-3; no clear D gene. CDR1 is SGHVS and CDR2 is FQNEAQ in the germline V gene. The CDR3 is made up of 17 amino acids. V gave up 5 bases and J gave up 0 bases, with 17 bases separating them. The CDR3 DNA follows: TGTGCCAGCAGCCTCACCCCGGGAGTCGCCTCTGGAAACACCATATATTTT. Protein: CASSLTPGVASGNTIYF.

CDR3 loop: CASSLTPLSGANVLTF. CDR3 nucleotides: TGCGCCAGCAGCCTGACACCTCTCTCTGGGGCCAACGTCCTGACTTTC. V is TRBV5-1 and J is TRBJ2-6; D uncertain. V shed 4 bases and J shed 0 bases, with 11 bases lying between them. The germline CDR1 and CDR2 sequences are SGHRS and YFSETQ. The CDR3 consists of 16 residues.

The chain recombines TRBV19 with TRBJ2-7, with D possibly matching TRBD2 (6 bases). The germline V gene has CDR1 LNHDA and CDR2 SQIVND (reference sequence). This CDR3 comprises 15 residues. V lost 5 bases, J lost 2 bases, and 16 bases lay in between. The CDR3 nucleotides read TGTGCCAGTAGTTCCCGTGGAGGGGCCCCCTACGAGCAGTACTTC. Its translation: CASSSRGGAPYEQYF. Looking up the rest from reference TRBV19 and TRBJ2-7 gives the full variable domain: DGGITQSPKYLFRKEGQNVTLSCEQNLNHDAMYWYRQDPGQGLRLIYYSQIVNDFQKGDIAEGYSVSREKKESFPLTVTSAQKNPTAFYLCASSSRGGAPYEQYFGPGTRLTVT.

The CDR3 DNA follows: TGTGCCAGCAGCCGACGGGAGGGACCAAACTATGGCTACACCTTC. Translation: CASSRREGPNYGYTF. The genes are TRBV2 and TRBJ1-2; tentative D call: TRBD1 (5 bases). CDR3 length: 15 residues. Per the germline V gene, CDR1 is SNHLY and CDR2 is FYNNEI. V was trimmed by 6 bases and J by 2 bases, leaving 16 bases between them. Looking up the rest from reference TRBV2 and TRBJ1-2 gives the full variable domain: EPEVTQTPSHQVTQMGQEVILRCVPISNHLYFYWYRQILGQKVEFLVSFYNNEISEKSEIFDDQFSVERPDGSNFTLKIRSTKLEDSAMYFCASSRREGPNYGYTFGSGTRLTVV.

The chain uses TRBV18 and TRBJ1-1, with 7 nucleotides matching TRBD1. From germline, CDR1 is KGHSH and CDR2 LQKENI. V shed 3 bases, J shed 9 bases, and the junction held 7 bases outside the gene matches. The CDR3 runs 13 residues. CDR3: CASSPGTANKAFF. The CDR3, as DNA: TGTGCCAGCTCACCCGGGACAGCCAATAAAGCTTTCTTT.

The CDR3 bases are TGTGCCAGCTCACCCGCCAGAAACTCTGGGGCCAACGTCCTGACTTTC. This translates into CASSPARNSGANVLTF. The rearrangement uses TRBV18 and TRBJ2-6; D ambiguous. Looked up from germline, CDR1 is KGHSH and CDR2 is LQKENI. The CDR3 loop spans 16 amino acids. Trimming cost V 3 bases and J 0 bases, with 9 bases left between them.

The V call is TRBV6-6, the J call TRBJ2-1; D call uncertain. Germline V gene data show CDR1 as MNHNY and CDR2 as SVGAGI (reference sequence). V lost 2 bases and J lost 7, with 9 bases in between. The CDR3 contains 13 residues. CDR3 nucleotides: TGTGCCAGCAGTTACCCGGGTGAAAATGAGCAGTTCTTC. It specifies CASSYPGENEQFF.

The chain is built from TRBV19 and TRBJ1-1, with unresolved D. Trimming removed 5 bases at V and 0 bases at J, with 10 bases between. Germline CDR1 reads LNHDA; CDR2 reads SQIVND (reference sequence). This CDR3 is 14 amino acids long. The CDR3 is CASSVLTLNTEAFF. The CDR3 DNA sequence: TGTGCCAGTAGTGTCCTGACACTGAACACTGAAGCTTTCTTT.

The genes are TRBV6-1 and TRBJ2-3, with TRBD2 matching over 13 bases. CDR3 length equals 15 residues. Germline loops: CDR1 MNHNS, CDR2 SASEGT. The junction had 4 bases not matched to a gene; V was cut back by 6 bases and J by 4 bases. The CDR3 protein is CASRWTSGSPDTQYF. The CDR3 nucleotides read TGTGCCAGCAGGTGGACTAGCGGGAGCCCAGATACGCAGTATTTT.

The chain couples TRBV7-3 to TRBJ2-1, with D possibly being TRBD2 (6 bases). In germline, CDR1 is SGHTA, CDR2 FQGTGA. V was shortened by 5 bases and J by 4 bases, with 24 bases between the two germline ends. The CDR3 consists of 18 residues. The CDR3 DNA reads TGTGCCAGCAGCCCCCAGGGTGTGGGGGGAGGCGGATACAATGAGCAGTTCTTC. This sequence encodes CASSPQGVGGGGYNEQFF.

The chain has TRBV9 and TRBJ1-1, with 9 bases matching TRBD1. The V and J ends lost 3 bases and 1 base, in that order; junction bases with no gene match: 7. Germline CDR1 reads SGDLS; CDR2 reads YYNGEE. The CDR3 contains 16 residues. The CDR3 sequence is CASSALQGAGNTEAFF. DNA of the CDR3: TGTGCCAGCAGCGCGCTACAGGGGGCTGGGAACACTGAAGCTTTCTTT.

Only one count was recorded for this clone. The V and J genes are TRBV5-1 and TRBJ2-7; 13 nucleotides line up with TRBD2. CDR1 is SGHRS and CDR2 is YFSETQ in the germline V gene. This CDR3 is built from 15 residues. Trimming removed 5 bases from V and 4 bases from J; junction bases left unmatched: 6. CDR3 residues: CASSMGLAGTYEQYF. In nucleotides, the CDR3 is TGCGCCAGCAGTATGGGACTAGCGGGAACATACGAGCAGTACTTC.

This clone was seen just once. The rearrangement joins TRBV4-1 to TRBJ2-3; 7 bases line up with TRBD1. Per germline, CDR1 MGHRA and CDR2 YSYEKL. The CDR3 sequence is 16 residues long. The junction had 7 bases not matched to a gene; V was cut back by 4 bases and J by 0 bases. The DNA for the CDR3 is TGCGCCAGCAGCCCTCAACAGGGGAAAAGCACAGATACGCAGTATTTT. Translation gives CASSPQQGKSTDTQYF.

The V and J genes are TRBV5-4 and TRBJ1-1; 8 positions match TRBD1. The CDR3 contains 14 residues. Looked up from germline, CDR1 is SGHNT and CDR2 is YYREEE (reference sequence). J gave up 1 base and V 5 bases, and 4 bases lay outside the gene matches. CDR3 in amino acids: CASRDRASNTEAFF. Here the CDR3 DNA reads TGTGCCAGCAGGGACAGGGCATCGAACACTGAAGCTTTCTTT.

The chain carries TRBV6-6 and TRBJ1-2, with TRBD1 matching 11 bases. V lost 2 bases and J lost 6; bases outside the gene matches: 5. CDR1 is MNHNY and CDR2 is SVGAGI in the germline V gene (reference sequence). The CDR3 consists of 15 residues. The CDR3 is CASSYPPGQGDGYTF. The CDR3 coding sequence is TGTGCCAGCAGTTACCCCCCGGGACAGGGGGATGGCTACACCTTC.

The genes are TRBV30 and TRBJ2-5; 10 bases agree with TRBD2. The DNA end favors TRBJ2-7, so the J call may be wrong. CDR3 length equals 14 residues. The V gene's germline CDR1 is GTSNPN and CDR2 SVGIG (reference sequence). The CDR3 sequence is CAWGKREGLYEQYF. The CDR3 DNA reads TGTGCCTGGGGAAAGCGGGAGGGCCTCTACGAGCAGTACTTC.

The V gene is TRBV14, the J gene TRBJ2-6, with 8 bases that match TRBD2. The CDR3 has 18 amino acids. Germline assignment: CDR1 SGHDN and CDR2 FVKESK. V shed 3 bases and J 3 bases; nucleotides not matched to a gene: 10. The CDR3 DNA sequence: TGTGCCAGCAGCCACACGCAGCGGGAGCATCGTGGGGCCAACGTCCTGACTTTC. Its protein is CASSHTQREHRGANVLTF.

Worth noting for this clone: Germline is not matched at one junction end, which may reflect a read error. The rearrangement links TRBV25-1 to TRBJ1-1; the D gene is possibly TRBD1 (5 bases). CDR3 length equals 13 residues. Germline CDR1 reads MGHDK; CDR2 reads SYGVNS. CDR3 in amino acids: CASSVDTNPEAFF. The CDR3 region has the DNA TGTGCCAGCAGTGTGGACACGAACCCTGAAGCTTTCTTT.

V usage is TRBV4-1 and J usage is TRBJ2-7; 7 bases are a match to TRBD2. The J segment lost 1 base and the V segment lost 4 bases, leaving 7 bases of the junction unmatched. Germline CDR1 reads MGHRA; CDR2 reads YSYEKL. This CDR3 has 15 residues. For the CDR3, the DNA is TGCGCCAGCAGCCCCGTTTCCGGGGGGTCCTACGAGCAGTACTTC. It specifies CASSPVSGGSYEQYF.

The genes are TRBV6-5 and TRBJ1-5, with 10 positions matching TRBD1. The junction had 7 bases not matched to a gene; V was cut back by 6 bases and J by 5 bases. From germline, CDR1 is MNHEY and CDR2 SVGAGI. CDR3 length: 15 residues. CDR3 loop: CASSQGTGAYQPQHF. The CDR3 bases are TGTGCCAGCAGCCAGGGGACAGGGGCATATCAGCCCCAGCATTTT.

A remark on this clone: Other DNA sequences of this sample code for an identical CDR3. V usage is TRBV27 and J usage is TRBJ1-1, with D maybe TRBD1 (5 bases). This CDR3 has 15 residues. Trimming shortened V by 8 bases and J by 0 bases, and 16 bases separated the two germline ends. CDR1 is MNHEY, CDR2 SMNVEV, per germline (reference sequence). DNA for the CDR3: TGTGCCAGCCTTGCCCCCGGACACATGAACACTGAAGCTTTCTTT. Translation gives CASLAPGHMNTEAFF.

The chain employs TRBV19 and TRBJ2-5, with TRBD1 matching 10 bases. This CDR3 has 15 residues. CDR1 and CDR2 from the germline V gene are LNHDA and SQIVND (reference sequence). V shed 5 bases and J 1 base; nucleotides not matched to a gene: 4. As DNA, the CDR3 is TGTGCCAGTAGTGCGGACAGGGGGAGCCAAGAGACCCAGTACTTC. Translation gives CASSADRGSQETQYF.